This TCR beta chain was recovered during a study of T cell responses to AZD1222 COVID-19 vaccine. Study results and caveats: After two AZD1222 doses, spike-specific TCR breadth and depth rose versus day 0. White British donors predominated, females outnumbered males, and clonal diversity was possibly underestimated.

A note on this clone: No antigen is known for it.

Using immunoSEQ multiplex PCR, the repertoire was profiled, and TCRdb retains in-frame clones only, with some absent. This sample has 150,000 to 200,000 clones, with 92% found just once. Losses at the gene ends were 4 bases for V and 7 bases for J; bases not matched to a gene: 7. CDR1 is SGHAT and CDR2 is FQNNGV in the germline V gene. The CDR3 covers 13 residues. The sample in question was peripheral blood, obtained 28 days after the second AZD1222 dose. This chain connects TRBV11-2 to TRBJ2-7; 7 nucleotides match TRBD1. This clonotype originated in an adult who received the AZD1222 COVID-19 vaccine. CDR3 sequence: CASSSTGAWEQYF. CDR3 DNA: TGTGCCAGCAGCTCCACAGGGGCTTGGGAGCAGTACTTC.